One and the same sample provided the 12 T cell receptor beta chains below, sequenced in a study of T-cell memory formation after mild COVID-19. In TCRdb, the 5' RACE reads were re-called with MiXCR into one record per CDR3 protein. Of about 320,000 distinct CDR3 sequences listed, 13% to 15% were seen once; the top ten hold around 20%. The material sequenced was PBMCs or a T cell subset sorted from them (not recorded which). The source is a man younger than 35 who had mild COVID-19 (a few samples of this study predate the infection). Cell type and time point are not known.

The chain has TRBV20-1 and TRBJ2-2; D is ambiguous. There are 15 residues in the CDR3. V lost 5 bases to trimming and J lost 1 base, with 14 bases between them. Germline values: CDR1 DFQATT, CDR2 SNEGSKA (reference sequence). This CDR3 reads CSAWAPQVNTGELFF. CDR3 nucleotide sequence: TGCAGTGCTTGGGCCCCACAAGTGAACACCGGGGAGCTGTTTTTT.

The chain joins TRBV12-3 or TRBV12-4 to TRBJ1-6; D call uncertain. V was cut by 5 bases and J by 0 bases, with 11 bases left in between. This CDR3 comprises 16 residues. The CDR3 loop is CASSQTVSSYNSPLHF. DNA of the CDR3: TGTGCCAGCAGTCAAACAGTTAGCTCCTATAATTCACCCCTCCACTTT.

Only a few counts were recorded for this clonotype. V usage is TRBV2 and J usage is TRBJ2-1; D is ambiguous. The CDR3 contains 13 residues. Germline-derived CDR1 and CDR2 are SNHLY and FYNNEI. Trimming pared 4 bases from V and 4 bases from J, leaving 8 bases between. The CDR3 DNA is TGTGCCAGCAGTGTCATCACATACAATGAGCAGTTCTTC. Its protein is CASSVITYNEQFF.

This clonotype has more than one count but fewer than ten. The chain is built from TRBV3-1 and TRBJ2-1, with D tentatively TRBD1 (5 bases). The CDR3 is 14 residues long. V was cut by 1 base and J by 3 bases, with 7 bases left in between. Germline V gives CDR1 LGHDT, CDR2 YNNKEL (reference sequence). CDR3 region: CASSQGRGYNEQFF. CDR3 bases: TGTGCCAGCAGCCAAGGAAGGGGCTACAATGAGCAGTTCTTC.

This clonotype was observed many times. This rearrangement joins TRBV6-5 to TRBJ1-4, with D possibly TRBD1 on 5 matching bases. Germline CDR1 MNHEY, CDR2 SVGAGI. The CDR3 covers 14 residues. V shed 2 bases and J shed 7 bases, with 11 bases lying between them. The CDR3 here is CASSYRTTIEKLFF. DNA for the CDR3: TGTGCCAGCAGTTACCGGACAACCATTGAAAAACTGTTTTTT.

This clonotype was counted at least ten times. The rearrangement links TRBV6-1 to TRBJ2-4; D remains unclear. The germline CDR1 and CDR2 sequences are MNHNS and SASEGT. Between the trimmed V and J ends, which lost 3 bases and 0 bases, there was a span of 9 bases. The CDR3 spans 15 residues. As DNA, the CDR3 is TGTGCCAGCAGTGATTTTGGGTCAGCCAAAAACATTCAGTACTTC. Protein: CASSDFGSAKNIQYF.

This clonotype was picked up a small number of times. V and J are TRBV5-5 and TRBJ1-1; D may be TRBD1 (6 bases). V shed 3 bases and J shed 0 bases, with 6 bases lying between them. The CDR3 covers 13 residues. Germline CDR1 is SGHKS and CDR2 is YYEKEE (reference sequence). CDR3 protein: CASSWTVNTEAFF. Here the CDR3 DNA reads TGTGCCAGCAGCTGGACAGTGAACACTGAAGCTTTCTTT.

This clonotype occurred a few times. This rearrangement joins TRBV9 to TRBJ2-7, with D possibly being TRBD1 or TRBD2 (6 bases each). The ends were cut back, 3 bases at V and 6 bases at J, with 10 bases in the middle. Looked up from germline, CDR1 is SGDLS and CDR2 is YYNGEE. The CDR3 is made up of 12 amino acids. CDR3 sequence reads: CASSARGGEQYV. CDR3 DNA: TGTGCCAGCAGCGCCAGGGGAGGCGAGCAGTACGTC.

This clonotype was picked up a small number of times. The chain has TRBV24-1 and TRBJ2-1; 9 nucleotides line up with TRBD1. The length of the CDR3 is 14 residues. Losses at the gene ends were 4 bases for V and 8 bases for J; bases not matched to a gene: 5. Germline V gene data show CDR1 as KGHDR and CDR2 as SFDVKD. CDR3 in DNA: TGTGCCACCAGTGACCCCACAGGGGGCCATGAGCAGTTCTTC. Its protein is CATSDPTGGHEQFF.

This CDR3 reads CASSFGGRTGELFF. CDR3 sequence (DNA): TGTGCCAGCAGCTTCGGGGGAAGGACCGGGGAGCTGTTTTTT. V and J are TRBV7-3 and TRBJ2-2; maybe TRBD2 (6 bases). V was pared by 3 bases and J by 5 bases, with 10 bases between. Per germline, CDR1 SGHTA and CDR2 FQGTGA. CDR3 length equals 14 residues.

V usage is TRBV4-1 and J usage is TRBJ2-5, with 8 bases fitting TRBD1. Per the germline V gene, CDR1 is MGHRA and CDR2 is YSYEKL. The CDR3 spans 15 residues. Trimming removed 0 bases from V and 3 bases from J; junction bases left unmatched: 3. Written as DNA, the CDR3 is TGCGCCAGCAGCCAAGAAACAGGGGGAGAAGAGACCCAGTACTTC. Amino acids: CASSQETGGEETQYF.

This clonotype was seen at least ten times. This chain joins TRBV4-1 and TRBJ1-6; D unclear. Germline lookup yields CDR1 MGHRA and CDR2 YSYEKL. With 5 bases removed from V and 10 bases from J, the gap between germline ends came to 12 bases. The CDR3 consists of 13 residues. The CDR3 region is CASSSGPDSPLHF. The CDR3 coding sequence is TGCGCCAGCAGCAGCGGTCCAGACTCACCCCTCCACTTT.